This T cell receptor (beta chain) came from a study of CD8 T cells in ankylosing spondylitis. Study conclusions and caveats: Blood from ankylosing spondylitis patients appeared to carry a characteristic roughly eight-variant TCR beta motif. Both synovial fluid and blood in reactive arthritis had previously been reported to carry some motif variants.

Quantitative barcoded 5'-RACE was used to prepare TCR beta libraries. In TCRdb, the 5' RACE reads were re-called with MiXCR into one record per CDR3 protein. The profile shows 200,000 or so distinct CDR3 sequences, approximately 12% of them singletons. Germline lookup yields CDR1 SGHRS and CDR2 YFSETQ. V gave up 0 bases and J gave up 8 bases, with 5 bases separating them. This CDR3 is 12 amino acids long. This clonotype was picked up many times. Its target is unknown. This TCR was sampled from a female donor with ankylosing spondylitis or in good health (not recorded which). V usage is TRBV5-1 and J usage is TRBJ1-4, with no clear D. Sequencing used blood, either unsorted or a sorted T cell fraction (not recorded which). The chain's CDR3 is CASSLDLEKLFF. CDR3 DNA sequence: TGCGCCAGCAGCTTGGATTTAGAAAAACTGTTTTTT.